One and the same sample provided the 6 T cell receptor beta chains below, sequenced in a study of T cell responses to AZD1222 COVID-19 vaccine. Sequencing used immunoSEQ multiplex PCR; TCRdb keeps in-frame clones, though not all of them. Of some 150,000 clones listed, around 90% are singletons. Material: peripheral blood, obtained on day 0 of AZD1222 vaccination. Receptors originate from an adult in good health.

The sample holds one count of this clone. V usage is TRBV5-6 and J usage is TRBJ1-2, with a weak D call TRBD1 (6 bases). Trimming removed 4 bases from V and 4 bases from J, with 14 bases in between. CDR1 and CDR2 from the germline V gene are SGHDT and YYEEEE. CDR3 length equals 14 residues. CDR3 sequence: CASSIYRDLYGYTF. CDR3 in DNA: TGTGCCAGCAGCATCTACAGGGACCTCTATGGCTACACCTTC.

The rearrangement links TRBV7-2 to TRBJ1-2; D is undetermined. CDR3 length: 16 amino acids. V lost 4 bases and J 0 bases, leaving 15 bases between the germline ends. Germline lookup yields CDR1 SGHTA and CDR2 FQGNSA. This CDR3 is CASSSTLTSANYGYTF. CDR3 sequence (DNA): TGTGCCAGCAGCTCCACCCTAACGTCAGCTAACTATGGCTACACCTTC. The complete variable domain, with remaining parts taken from reference TRBV7-2 and TRBJ1-2, reads GAGVSQSPSNKVTEKGKDVELRCDPISGHTALYWYRQSLGQGLEFLIYFQGNSAPDKSGLPSDRFSAERTGGSVSTLTIQRTQQEDSAVYLCASSSTLTSANYGYTFGSGTRLTVV.

The chain recombines TRBV28 with TRBJ2-3, with D perhaps matching TRBD1 (6 bases). CDR1 MDHEN and CDR2 SYDVKM come from the germline V gene. The CDR3 is 15 residues long. V was shortened by 3 bases and J by 1 base, with 11 bases between the two germline ends. CDR3 sequence: CASSFLTGRTDTQYF. CDR3 sequence (DNA): TGTGCCAGCAGTTTCCTGACAGGACGCACAGATACGCAGTATTTT.

The chain uses TRBV3-1 (or the pseudogene TRBV3-2) and TRBJ1-3; D gene ambiguous. V lost 7 bases and J 4 bases, leaving 14 bases between the germline ends. Germline V lookup: CDR1 LGHDT, CDR2 YNNKEL (reference sequence). This CDR3 is built from 14 residues. The CDR3, as DNA: TGTGCCAGCACCCTTTTGGGAGCGGGAAACACCATATATTTT. Its protein is CASTLLGAGNTIYF.

Points on this clone: Mismatch with germline at one junction end may stem from a read error. The chain employs TRBV9 and TRBJ1-2; D is ambiguous. The germline CDR1 and CDR2 sequences are SGDLS and YYNGEE. This CDR3 region has 13 residues. The CDR3, as DNA: TGTGCCAGCAGTGTAGATGGTAACTATGGCTACACCTTC. This translates into CASSVDGNYGYTF.

This chain connects TRBV18 to TRBJ1-1; D uncertain. This CDR3 is 14 amino acids long. V was clipped by 1 base and J by 4 bases, with 10 bases between them. The germline V gene encodes CDR1 KGHSH and CDR2 LQKENI. In DNA, the CDR3 is TGTGCCAGCTCACCACAGGGTGGGGTCACTGAAGCTTTCTTT. Its translation: CASSPQGGVTEAFF.